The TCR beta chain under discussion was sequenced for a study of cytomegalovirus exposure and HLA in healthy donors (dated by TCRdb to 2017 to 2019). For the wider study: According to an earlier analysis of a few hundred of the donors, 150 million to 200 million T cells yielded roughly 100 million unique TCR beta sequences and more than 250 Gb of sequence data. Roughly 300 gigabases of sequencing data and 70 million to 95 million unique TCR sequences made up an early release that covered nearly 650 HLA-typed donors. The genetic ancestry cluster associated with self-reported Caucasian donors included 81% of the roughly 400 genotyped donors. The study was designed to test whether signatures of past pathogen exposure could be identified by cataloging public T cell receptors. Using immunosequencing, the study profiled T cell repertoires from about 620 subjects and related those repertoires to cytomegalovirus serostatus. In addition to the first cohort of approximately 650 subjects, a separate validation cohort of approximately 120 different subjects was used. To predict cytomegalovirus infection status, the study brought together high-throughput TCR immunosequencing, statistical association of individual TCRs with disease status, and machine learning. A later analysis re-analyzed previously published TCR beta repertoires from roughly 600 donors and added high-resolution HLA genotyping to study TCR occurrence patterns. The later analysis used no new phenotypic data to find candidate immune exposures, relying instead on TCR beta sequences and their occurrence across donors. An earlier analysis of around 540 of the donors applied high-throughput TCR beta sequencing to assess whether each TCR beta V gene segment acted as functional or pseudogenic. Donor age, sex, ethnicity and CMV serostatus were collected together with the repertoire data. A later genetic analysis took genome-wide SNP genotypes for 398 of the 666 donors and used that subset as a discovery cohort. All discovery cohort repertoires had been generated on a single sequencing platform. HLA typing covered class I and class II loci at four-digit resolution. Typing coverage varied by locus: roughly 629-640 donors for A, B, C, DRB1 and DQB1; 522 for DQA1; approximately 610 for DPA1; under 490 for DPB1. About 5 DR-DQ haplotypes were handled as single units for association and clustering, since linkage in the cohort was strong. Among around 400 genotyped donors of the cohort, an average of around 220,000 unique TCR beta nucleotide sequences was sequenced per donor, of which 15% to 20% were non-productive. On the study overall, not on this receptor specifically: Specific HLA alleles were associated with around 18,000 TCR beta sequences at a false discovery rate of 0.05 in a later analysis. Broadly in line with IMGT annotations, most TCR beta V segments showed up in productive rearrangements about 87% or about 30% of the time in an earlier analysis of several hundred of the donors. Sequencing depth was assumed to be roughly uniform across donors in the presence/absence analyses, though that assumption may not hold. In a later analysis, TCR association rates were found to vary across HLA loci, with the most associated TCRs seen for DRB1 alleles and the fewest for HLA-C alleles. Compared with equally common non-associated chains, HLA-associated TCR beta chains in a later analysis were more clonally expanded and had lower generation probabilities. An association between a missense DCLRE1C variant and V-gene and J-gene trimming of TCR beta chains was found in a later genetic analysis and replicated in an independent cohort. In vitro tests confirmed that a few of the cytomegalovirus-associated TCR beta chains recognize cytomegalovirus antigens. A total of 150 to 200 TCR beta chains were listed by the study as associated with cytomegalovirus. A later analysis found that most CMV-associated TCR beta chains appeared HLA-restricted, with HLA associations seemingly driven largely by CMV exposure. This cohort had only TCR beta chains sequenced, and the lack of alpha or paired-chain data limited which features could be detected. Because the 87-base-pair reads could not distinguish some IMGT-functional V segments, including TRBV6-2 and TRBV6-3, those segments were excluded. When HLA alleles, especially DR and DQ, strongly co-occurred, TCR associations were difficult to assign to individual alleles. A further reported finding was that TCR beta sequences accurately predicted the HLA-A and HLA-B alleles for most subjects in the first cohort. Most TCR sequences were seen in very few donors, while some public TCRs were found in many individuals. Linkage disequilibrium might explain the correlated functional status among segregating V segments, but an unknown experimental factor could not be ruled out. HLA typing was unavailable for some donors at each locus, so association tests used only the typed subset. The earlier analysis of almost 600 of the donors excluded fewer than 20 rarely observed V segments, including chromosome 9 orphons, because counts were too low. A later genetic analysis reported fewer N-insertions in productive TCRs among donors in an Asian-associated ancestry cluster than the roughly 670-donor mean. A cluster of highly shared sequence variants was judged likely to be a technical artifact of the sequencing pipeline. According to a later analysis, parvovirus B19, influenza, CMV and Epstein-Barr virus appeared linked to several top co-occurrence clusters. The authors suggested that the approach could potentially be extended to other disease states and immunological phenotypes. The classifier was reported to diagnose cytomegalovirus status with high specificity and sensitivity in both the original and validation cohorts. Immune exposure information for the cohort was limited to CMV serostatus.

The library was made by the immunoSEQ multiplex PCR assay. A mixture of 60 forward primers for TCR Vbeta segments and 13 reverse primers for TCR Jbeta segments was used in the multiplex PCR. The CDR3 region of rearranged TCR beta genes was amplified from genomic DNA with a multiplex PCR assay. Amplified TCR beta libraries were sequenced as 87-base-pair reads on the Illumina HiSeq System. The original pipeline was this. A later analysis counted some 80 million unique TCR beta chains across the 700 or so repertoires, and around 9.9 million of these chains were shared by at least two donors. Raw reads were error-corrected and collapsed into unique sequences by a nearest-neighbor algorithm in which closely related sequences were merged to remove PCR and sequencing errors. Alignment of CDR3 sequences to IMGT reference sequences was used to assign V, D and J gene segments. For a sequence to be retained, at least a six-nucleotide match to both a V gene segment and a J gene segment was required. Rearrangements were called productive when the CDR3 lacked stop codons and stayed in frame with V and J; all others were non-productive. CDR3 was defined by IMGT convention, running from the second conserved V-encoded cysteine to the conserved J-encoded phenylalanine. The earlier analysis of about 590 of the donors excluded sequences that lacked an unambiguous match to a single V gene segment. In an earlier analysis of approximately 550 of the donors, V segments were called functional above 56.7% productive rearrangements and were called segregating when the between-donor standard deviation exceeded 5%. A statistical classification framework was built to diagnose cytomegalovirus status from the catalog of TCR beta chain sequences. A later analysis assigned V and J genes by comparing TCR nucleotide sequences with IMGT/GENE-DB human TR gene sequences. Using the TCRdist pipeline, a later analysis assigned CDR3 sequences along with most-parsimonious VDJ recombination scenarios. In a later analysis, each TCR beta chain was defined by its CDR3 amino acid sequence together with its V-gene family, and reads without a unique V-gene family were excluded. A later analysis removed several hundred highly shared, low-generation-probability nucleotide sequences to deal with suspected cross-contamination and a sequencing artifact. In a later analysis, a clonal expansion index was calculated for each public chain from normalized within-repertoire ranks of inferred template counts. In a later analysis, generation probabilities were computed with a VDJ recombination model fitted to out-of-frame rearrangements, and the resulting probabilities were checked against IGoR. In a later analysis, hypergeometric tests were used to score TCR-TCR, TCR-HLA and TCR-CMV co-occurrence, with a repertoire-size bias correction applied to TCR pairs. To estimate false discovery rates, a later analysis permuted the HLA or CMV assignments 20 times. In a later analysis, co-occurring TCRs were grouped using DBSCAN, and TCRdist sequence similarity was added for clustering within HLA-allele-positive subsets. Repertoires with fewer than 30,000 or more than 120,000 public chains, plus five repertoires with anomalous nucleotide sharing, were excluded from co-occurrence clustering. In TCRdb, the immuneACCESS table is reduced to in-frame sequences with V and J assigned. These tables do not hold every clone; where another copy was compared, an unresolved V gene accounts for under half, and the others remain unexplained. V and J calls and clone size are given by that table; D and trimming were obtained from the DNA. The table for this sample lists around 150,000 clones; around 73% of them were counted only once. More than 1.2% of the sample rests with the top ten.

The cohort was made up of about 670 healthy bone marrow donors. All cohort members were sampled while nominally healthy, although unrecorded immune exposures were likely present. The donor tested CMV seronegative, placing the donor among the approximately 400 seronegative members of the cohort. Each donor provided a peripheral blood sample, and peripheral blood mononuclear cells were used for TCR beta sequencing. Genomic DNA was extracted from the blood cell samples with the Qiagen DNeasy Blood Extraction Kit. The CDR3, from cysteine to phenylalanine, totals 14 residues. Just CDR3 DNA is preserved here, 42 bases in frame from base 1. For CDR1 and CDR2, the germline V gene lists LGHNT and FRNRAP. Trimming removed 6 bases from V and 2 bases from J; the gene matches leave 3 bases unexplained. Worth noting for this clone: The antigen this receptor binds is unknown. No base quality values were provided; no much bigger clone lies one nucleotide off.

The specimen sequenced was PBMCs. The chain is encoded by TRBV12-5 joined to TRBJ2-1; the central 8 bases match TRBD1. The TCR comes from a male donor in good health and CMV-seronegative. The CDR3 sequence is CASGTGGTYNEQFF. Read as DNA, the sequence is TGTGCTAGTGGCACAGGGGGGACCTACAATGAGCAGTTCTTC.